The 16 T cell receptor beta chains given below trace back to one sample, sequenced in a study of vaccination and CD4 T cells after COVID-19. Sequence data for DNA of cultured CD4+ T cells were generated by the Oncomine TCR Beta short-read assay. TCRdb ran MiXCR on the PCR reads and lists one entry per CDR3 protein. The repertoire holds roughly 15,000 distinct CDR3 sequences, with under 60% as singletons. Noted treatment: approximately 10-day PBMC culture with coronavirus spike peptide pools or control peptides (ViraFEST assay). These receptors' targets are unknown. The sequencing sample was made of CD4+ T cells from blood, cultured in vitro. The receptors stem from a human donor who had recovered from COVID-19.

The table lists this clonotype with a few counts. V usage is TRBV20-1 and J usage is TRBJ2-7; TRBD2 matches at 8 bases. The junction had 8 bases not matched to a gene; V was cut back by 4 bases and J by 0 bases. Germline values: CDR1 DFQATT, CDR2 SNEGSKA (reference sequence). This CDR3 is built from 15 residues. The CDR3 coding sequence is TGCAGTGCTAAACTTCCCCTAGCGGGCTCCTACGAGCAGTACTTC. Its translation is CSAKLPLAGSYEQYF.

This clonotype was counted between two and nine times. The CDR3, as DNA: TGTGCCAGCAGAGGGGACCGTAGCAATCAGCCCCAGCATTTT. It codes for CASRGDRSNQPQHF. The rearrangement joins TRBV27 to TRBJ1-5; weak D call: TRBD1 (5 bases). Deletions cut 6 bases from V and 0 bases from J, with 9 bases between. The germline V gene encodes CDR1 MNHEY and CDR2 SMNVEV (reference sequence). This CDR3 comprises 14 residues.

This chain joins TRBV11-2 and TRBJ2-7; possibly TRBD1 or TRBD2 for D (5 bases each). V shed 6 bases and J shed 3 bases, with 18 bases lying between them. The CDR3 extends over 15 amino acids. Looked up from germline, CDR1 is SGHAT and CDR2 is FQNNGV. This CDR3 reads CASSLSTGTSYEQYF. As DNA, the CDR3 is TGTGCCAGCAGTCTCTCGACCGGGACCAGCTACGAGCAGTACTTC.

This clonotype was counted a few times. The rearrangement joins TRBV6-1 to TRBJ2-5, with 7 positions matching TRBD2. CDR1 and CDR2 from the germline V gene are MNHNS and SASEGT. CDR3 size: 13 residues. Germline trimming cut 6 bases from V and 5 bases from J; bases unmatched to any gene: 6. Here the CDR3 reads CASRDSGRETQYF. The CDR3 DNA sequence: TGTGCCAGCAGGGACTCCGGGAGGGAGACCCAGTACTTC.

V and J are TRBV20-1 and TRBJ1-2; maybe TRBD1 (5 bases). Germline V gene sequence: CDR1 DFQATT, CDR2 SNEGSKA (reference sequence). V dropped 5 bases and J dropped 4 bases, with 11 bases sitting between them. The CDR3 contains 12 residues. Here the CDR3 reads CSASRGTYGYTF. The DNA of the CDR3 is TGCAGTGCTTCCCGCGGGACCTATGGCTACACCTTC.

The chain carries TRBV15 and TRBJ1-5; D not resolved. The length of the CDR3 is 18 residues. Germline V gene data show CDR1 as LNHNV and CDR2 as YYDKDF (reference sequence). V gave up 0 bases and J gave up 0 bases, with 15 bases separating them. CDR3 sequence (DNA): TGTGCCACCAGCAGAGATGGGCAGCGACCATCTAGCAATCAGCCCCAGCATTTT. It encodes CATSRDGQRPSSNQPQHF.

This clonotype appeared a single time. The V call is TRBV27, the J call TRBJ1-4, with 11 nucleotides matching TRBD1. The V segment lost 3 bases and the J segment 7 bases; nucleotides outside the gene matches: 7. The CDR3 sequence is 16 residues long. The germline V gene encodes CDR1 MNHEY and CDR2 SMNVEV (reference sequence). The CDR3 here is CASSLYGQGALEKLFF. CDR3 nucleotide sequence: TGTGCCAGCAGTTTGTATGGACAGGGGGCTCTTGAAAAACTGTTTTTT.

This clonotype was found a few times. The chain is built from TRBV7-3 and TRBJ1-5; D gene uncertain. Germline V gene lookup returns CDR1 SGHTA and CDR2 FQGTGA. Trimming removed 4 bases at V and 6 bases at J, with 10 bases between. This CDR3 contains 13 residues. CDR3 region: CASSSTEGQPQHF. CDR3 DNA sequence: TGTGCCAGCAGCTCTACAGAGGGTCAGCCCCAGCATTTT.

This chain uses TRBV10-3 with TRBJ1-6; no reliable D call. Germline V CDR1 and CDR2: ENHRY, SYGVKD. Trimming took off 4 bases at V and 5 bases at J, with 9 bases between the two ends. CDR3 length: 14 amino acids. The chain's CDR3 is CAISGSSNNSPLHF. The CDR3 bases are TGTGCCATCAGTGGGAGCAGCAATAATTCACCCCTCCACTTT.

The CDR3 loop reads CASSVAPDSQETQYF. CDR3 DNA: TGTGCCAGCAGTGTCGCGCCAGACTCCCAAGAGACCCAGTACTTC. The chain uses TRBV6-1 and TRBJ2-5; D unclear. Germline V gene sequence: CDR1 MNHNS, CDR2 SASEGT. The V end was cut by 4 bases, the J end by 1 base, with 13 bases between. The CDR3 runs to 15 residues.

This clonotype occurred a few times. The chain couples TRBV6-2 or TRBV6-3 to TRBJ2-3; tentative D call: TRBD2 (6 bases). CDR3 length: 12 residues. V shed 7 bases and J shed 4 bases, with 9 bases lying between them. The germline V gene encodes CDR1 MNHEY and CDR2 SVGEGT. CDR3 residues: CASKLASDTQYF. The CDR3, as DNA: TGTGCCAGCAAGCTAGCGTCAGATACGCAGTATTTT.

The rearrangement uses TRBV19 and TRBJ2-6; unclear D gene. The CDR3 is made up of 14 amino acids. Germline values: CDR1 LNHDA, CDR2 SQIVND (reference sequence). The V end was cut by 10 bases, the J end by 4 bases, with 14 bases between. The CDR3 protein is CATMHGPGANVLTF. The CDR3, as DNA: TGTGCCACCATGCATGGGCCAGGGGCCAACGTCCTGACTTTC.

The gene calls are TRBV9 and TRBJ2-2; no reliable D call. Trimming stripped 0 bases from V and 5 bases from J, with 11 bases between. Germline V lookup: CDR1 SGDLS, CDR2 YYNGEE. There are 15 residues in the CDR3. CDR3 protein: CASSVDVARTGELFF. The CDR3 DNA reads TGTGCCAGCAGCGTAGATGTCGCGAGGACCGGGGAGCTGTTTTTT.

This clonotype has just a few counts. V usage is TRBV10-1 and J usage is TRBJ2-4; 7 bases match TRBD2. There are 12 residues in the CDR3. With V trimmed by 2 bases and J by 11 bases, 3 bases remained unmatched. The germline CDR1 and CDR2 sequences are WNHNN and SYGVQD (reference sequence). The chain's CDR3 is CASSEGGGVQYF. The CDR3 DNA reads as TGCGCCAGCAGTGAGGGGGGGGGAGTTCAGTACTTC.

The sample holds one count of this clonotype. This rearrangement joins TRBV20-1 to TRBJ2-3; TRBD2 agrees at 10 bases. V shed 6 bases, J shed 4 bases, and the junction held 13 bases outside the gene matches. The CDR3 length is 16 residues. The germline CDR1 and CDR2 sequences are DFQATT and SNEGSKA (reference sequence). The CDR3 region is CSALDPSGRGADTQYF. The CDR3 DNA follows: TGCAGTGCACTAGACCCTAGCGGGAGAGGCGCAGATACGCAGTATTTT.

This clonotype was counted only a few times. This chain links TRBV20-1 with TRBJ1-1; 7 bases map to TRBD1. Germline lookup yields CDR1 DFQATT and CDR2 SNEGSKA (reference sequence). The CDR3 consists of 14 residues. Trimming removed 5 bases from V and 8 bases from J; junction bases left unmatched: 14. The DNA of the CDR3 is TGCAGTGCTTACCGGGACAGAGTATTAGGCGAAGCTTTCTTT. This gives the protein CSAYRDRVLGEAFF.